Below, 19 T cell receptor beta chains from the same sample are listed, as sequenced in a study of identical twins. TCRdb recomputed calls from the 5' RACE reads with MiXCR, one row per CDR3 protein. The table lists nearly 650,000 distinct CDR3 sequences, just over 7% of them singletons. The same sample was also used in a study of yellow fever vaccine responses in identical twins.

Sample: PBMCs. All receptors come from a woman aged 18-35 years in good health.

The sample holds many counts of this clonotype. The rearrangement uses TRBV4-1 and TRBJ2-2; D may be TRBD2 (5 bases). With 6 bases removed from V and 3 bases from J, the gap between germline ends came to 20 bases. The length of the CDR3 is 17 residues. Germline CDR1 reads MGHRA; CDR2 reads YSYEKL. CDR3 in amino acids: CASRSVMGVQDTGELFF. Here the CDR3 DNA reads TGCGCCAGCAGGTCTGTGATGGGAGTACAAGACACCGGGGAGCTGTTTTTT.

The gene calls are TRBV20-1 and TRBJ1-2, with D possibly matching TRBD1 (5 bases). Trimming removed 6 bases at V and 6 bases at J, with 14 bases between. Per germline, CDR1 DFQATT and CDR2 SNEGSKA (reference sequence). The length of the CDR3 is 12 residues. This CDR3 reads CSARRGPNGYTF. CDR3 sequence (DNA): TGCAGTGCCCGACGGGGCCCTAATGGCTACACCTTC.

The table lists this clonotype with many counts. V usage is TRBV20-1 and J usage is TRBJ1-2; perhaps TRBD1 as D (5 bases). The CDR3 is made up of 12 amino acids. Germline V lookup: CDR1 DFQATT, CDR2 SNEGSKA (reference sequence). The CDR3 DNA follows: TGCACCCGGGCGGAAGGGGCGGATGGCTACACCTTC. Its translation is CTRAEGADGYTF.

The chain employs TRBV12-3 or TRBV12-4 and TRBJ1-5; tentative D call: TRBD1 (6 bases). This CDR3 comprises 13 residues. The V and J ends lost 6 bases and 3 bases respectively, with 9 bases between them. CDR3 sequence (DNA): TGTGCCAGCAGACGGACAGACAATCAGCCCCAGCATTTT. Amino acids: CASRRTDNQPQHF.

This clonotype was detected ten times or more. The CDR3 nucleotides are TGTGCCAGCGGACAGAATGAAAAACTGTTTTTT. This gives the protein CASGQNEKLFF. The chain combines TRBV27 with TRBJ1-4; a possible D gene is TRBD1 (6 bases). The length of the CDR3 is 11 residues. V lost 8 bases and J lost 5, with 6 bases in between. The germline gives CDR1 MNHEY, CDR2 SMNVEV (reference sequence).

This clonotype was observed a few times. The chain employs TRBV29-1 and TRBJ2-5; 14 positions agree with TRBD2. This CDR3 is built from 13 residues. CDR1 and CDR2 from the germline V gene are SQVTM and ANQGSEA. The ends lost 8 bases at V and 5 bases at J; junction bases unmatched: 4. CDR3 DNA sequence: TGCAGCTTCAGACTAGCGGGAGGGGAGACCCAGTACTTC. Amino acid sequence: CSFRLAGGETQYF.

CDR3 bases: TGTGCCAGCAGCCCTCGTCCGGGGTACCGAGAGACCCAGTACTTC. Translating gives CASSPRPGYRETQYF. This chain links TRBV12-3 or TRBV12-4 with TRBJ2-5, with a weak D call TRBD2 (5 bases). The CDR3 extends over 15 amino acids. V dropped 6 bases and J dropped 4 bases, with 18 bases sitting between them.

The chain combines TRBV3-1 with TRBJ1-1, with D unclear. Trimming removed 4 bases from V and 1 base from J, with 10 bases in between. This CDR3 comprises 14 residues. CDR1 and CDR2 from the germline V gene are LGHDT and YNNKEL (reference sequence). The CDR3 DNA is TGTGCCAGCAGCCCTTCCGACAAGAACACTGAAGCTTTCTTT. Protein sequence: CASSPSDKNTEAFF.

This clonotype has ten or more counts. The chain uses TRBV14 and TRBJ2-1, with a weak D call TRBD2 (5 bases). This CDR3 is built from 15 residues. Deletions cut 3 bases from V and 2 bases from J, with 11 bases between. The germline CDR1 and CDR2 sequences are SGHDN and FVKESK. CDR3 in DNA: TGTGCCAGCAGCCAGTGGCTAGCTGCCTACAATGAGCAGTTCTTC. It translates to CASSQWLAAYNEQFF.

The chain has TRBV27 and TRBJ1-5; D perhaps matches TRBD1 (6 bases). The germline CDR1 and CDR2 sequences are MNHEY and SMNVEV (reference sequence). The CDR3 consists of 16 residues. V was shortened by 5 bases and J by 0 bases, with 14 bases between the two germline ends. In DNA, the CDR3 is TGTGCCAGCAGTCCCTTCCAGGGGTATAGCAATCAGCCCCAGCATTTT. Its translation is CASSPFQGYSNQPQHF.

This clonotype has a handful of counts. V and J are TRBV9 and TRBJ2-1, with 8 bases lining up with TRBD2. The CDR3 extends over 13 amino acids. CDR1 SGDLS and CDR2 YYNGEE come from the germline V gene. Trimming cost V 7 bases and J 5 bases; bases outside gene matches: 5. CDR3 amino acids: CASGSGLDNEQFF. The CDR3 nucleotides are TGTGCCAGCGGGTCGGGACTAGACAATGAGCAGTTCTTC. Full variable domain (missing parts from reference TRBV9 and TRBJ2-1): DSGVTQTPKHLITATGQRVTLRCSPRSGDLSVYWYQQSLDQGLQFLIQYYNGEERAKGNILERFSAQQFPDLHSELNLSSLELGDSALYFCASGSGLDNEQFFGPGTRLTVL.

This clonotype was seen at least ten times. The rearrangement links TRBV12-3 or TRBV12-4 to TRBJ2-1, with 9 bases that match TRBD1. This CDR3 spans 15 amino acids. The V gene end was trimmed by 8 bases and the J gene end by 2 bases; junction bases not matched to a gene: 7. The CDR3 sequence is CASVSGQGPYNEQFF. CDR3 nucleotides: TGTGCCAGCGTCTCGGGACAGGGACCCTACAATGAGCAGTTCTTC.

The sample holds a few counts of this clonotype. The chain joins TRBV5-6 to TRBJ1-6, with TRBD1 as a possible D gene (5 bases). Germline V CDR1 and CDR2: SGHDT, YYEEEE. The CDR3 spans 15 residues. Trimming cost V 7 bases and J 9 bases, with 20 bases left between them. For the CDR3, the DNA is TGTGCCAGCGGTAAGACGGGGACCGCATCTTCACCCCTCCACTTT. Protein: CASGKTGTASSPLHF.

V usage is TRBV5-1 and J usage is TRBJ2-3; 15 positions match TRBD2. This CDR3 spans 17 amino acids. The germline V gene encodes CDR1 SGHRS and CDR2 YFSETQ. V trimming: 2 bases; J trimming: 2 bases; junction bases outside the gene matches: 3. CDR3 protein: CASSFGTSGRSTDTQYF. The DNA for the CDR3 is TGCGCCAGCAGCTTTGGGACTAGCGGGAGGTCCACAGATACGCAGTATTTT.

This clonotype was observed a few times. The chain has TRBV5-1 and TRBJ2-2, with D perhaps matching TRBD1 or TRBD2 (5 bases each). The germline V and J ends were trimmed by 2 bases and 0 bases, with 14 bases remaining between them. Germline lookup yields CDR1 SGHRS and CDR2 YFSETQ. The CDR3 spans 17 residues. The CDR3 DNA sequence: TGCGCCAGCAGCTTTTTCGGGACGTGGGCGAACACCGGGGAGCTGTTTTTT. It specifies CASSFFGTWANTGELFF. Combining the CDR3 with reference TRBV5-1 and TRBJ2-2 gives the whole variable domain KAGVTQTPRYLIKTRGQQVTLSCSPISGHRSVSWYQQTPGQGLQFLFEYFSETQRNKGNFPGRFSGRQFSNSRSEMNVSTLELGDSALYLCASSFFGTWANTGELFFGEGSRLTVL.

The chain carries TRBV20-1 and TRBJ1-1; D is unresolved. V lost 5 bases to trimming and J lost 0 bases, with 10 bases between them. The germline CDR1 and CDR2 sequences are DFQATT and SNEGSKA (reference sequence). The CDR3 has 13 residues. As DNA, the CDR3 is TGCAGTGCTTCTCAGGTGATGAACACTGAAGCTTTCTTT. This sequence encodes CSASQVMNTEAFF.

V usage is TRBV6-1 and J usage is TRBJ2-1; 8 bases align to TRBD1. The germline V gene has CDR1 MNHNS and CDR2 SASEGT. The CDR3 has 12 residues. Unmatched junction bases numbered 6, after V lost 10 bases and J lost 7 bases. The CDR3 region is CANGQGLNEQFF. DNA of the CDR3: TGTGCCAATGGACAGGGTTTGAATGAGCAGTTCTTC.

The gene calls are TRBV2 and TRBJ2-2; TRBD1 aligns across 7 bases. The CDR3 totals 15 residues. J lost 1 base, V lost 6 bases, and 5 bases had no gene match. CDR1 is SNHLY, CDR2 FYNNEI, per germline. The CDR3: CASSDRTGNTGELFF. CDR3 DNA sequence: TGTGCCAGCAGCGATAGGACAGGGAACACCGGGGAGCTGTTTTTT.

Only a few counts were recorded for this clonotype. The V gene is TRBV20-1, the J gene TRBJ1-2; D not certain. CDR1 DFQATT and CDR2 SNEGSKA come from the germline V gene (reference sequence). CDR3 length: 9 amino acids. The CDR3 sequence is CSHSYGYTF. The DNA of the CDR3 is TGCAGCCATTCCTATGGCTACACCTTC.